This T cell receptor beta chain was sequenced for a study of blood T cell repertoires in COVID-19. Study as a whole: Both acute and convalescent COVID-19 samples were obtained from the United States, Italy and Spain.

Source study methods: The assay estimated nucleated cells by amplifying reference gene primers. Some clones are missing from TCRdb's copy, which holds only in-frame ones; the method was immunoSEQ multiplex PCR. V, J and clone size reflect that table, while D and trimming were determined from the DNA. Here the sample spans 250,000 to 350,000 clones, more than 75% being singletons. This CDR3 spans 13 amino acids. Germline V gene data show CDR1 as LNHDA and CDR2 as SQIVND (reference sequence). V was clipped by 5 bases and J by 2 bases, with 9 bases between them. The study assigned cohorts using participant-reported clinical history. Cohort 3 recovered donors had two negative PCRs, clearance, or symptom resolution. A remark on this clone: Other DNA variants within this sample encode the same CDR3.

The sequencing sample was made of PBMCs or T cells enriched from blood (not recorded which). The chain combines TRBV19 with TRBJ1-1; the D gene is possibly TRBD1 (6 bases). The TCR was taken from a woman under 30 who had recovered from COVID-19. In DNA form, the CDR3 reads TGTGCCAGTAGTCAGGGGCCTAACACTGAAGCTTTCTTT. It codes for CASSQGPNTEAFF. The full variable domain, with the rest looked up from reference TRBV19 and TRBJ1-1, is DGGITQSPKYLFRKEGQNVTLSCEQNLNHDAMYWYRQDPGQGLRLIYYSQIVNDFQKGDIAEGYSVSREKKESFPLTVTSAQKNPTAFYLCASSQGPNTEAFFGQGTRLTVV.